The 27 T cell receptor beta chains in this list originate from one sample, sequenced in a study of blood T cell repertoires in COVID-19. Libraries were prepared by immunoSEQ multiplex PCR; TCRdb keeps only in-frame clonotypes and omits some of them. The sample yields 100,000 to 150,000 clones, approximately 81% seen once. Sequencing was done on a sample of peripheral blood. The receptors originated from a man aged 35-49 years with active or convalescent COVID-19.

V gene TRBV5-1 combines with J gene TRBJ2-3; TRBD1 matches 7 bases. J was trimmed by 1 base and V by 0 bases; bases with no gene match: 2. The CDR3 spans 15 residues. Germline V gene sequence: CDR1 SGHRS, CDR2 YFSETQ. The CDR3 sequence: CASSLAGTGTDTQYF. The CDR3, as DNA: TGCGCCAGCAGCTTGGCCGGGACAGGCACAGATACGCAGTATTTT.

V and J are TRBV27 and TRBJ1-1, with 12 bases lining up with TRBD1. Germline V gene lookup returns CDR1 MNHEY and CDR2 SMNVEV (reference sequence). The CDR3 runs 15 residues. V lost 6 bases to trimming and J lost 4 bases; unmatched junction nucleotides: 6. DNA of the CDR3: TGTGCCAGCAGGGGGACAGGGGGCAAGAGCACTGAAGCTTTCTTT. It specifies CASRGTGGKSTEAFF.

The chain couples TRBV28 to TRBJ2-7, with 10 bases identical to TRBD1. The CDR3 loop spans 15 amino acids. J was trimmed by 2 bases and V by 5 bases; bases with no gene match: 6. Germline V gene lookup returns CDR1 MDHEN and CDR2 SYDVKM. CDR3 in DNA: TGTGCCAGCAGTCGCCAGGGACAGGGGACCTACGAGCAGTACTTC. Amino acids: CASSRQGQGTYEQYF.

The DNA for the CDR3 is TGTGCCTCACAGGCAGGGGTGGGACAGCCCCAGCATTTT. Its protein product is CASQAGVGQPQHF. This rearrangement joins TRBV24-1 to TRBJ1-5; tentatively, D is TRBD1 (6 bases). V was pared by 12 bases and J by 7 bases, with 18 bases between. Germline CDR1 KGHDR, CDR2 SFDVKD. The CDR3 is 13 residues long.

This clone was detected a few times. The chain couples TRBV5-4 to TRBJ2-7; 11 bases are shared with TRBD2. V lost 4 bases, J lost 2 bases, and 5 bases stayed unmatched. The CDR3 runs to 15 residues. Germline CDR1 SGHNT, CDR2 YYREEE (reference sequence). CDR3 residues: CASSASGRPPYEQYF. Written as DNA, the CDR3 is TGTGCCAGCAGCGCTAGCGGGAGGCCCCCCTACGAGCAGTACTTC.

The CDR3 loop reads CASSSFRGTVPTEAFF. In nucleotides, the CDR3 is TGTGCCAGCAGTTCATTCCGGGGGACAGTTCCCACTGAAGCTTTCTTT. V gene TRBV9 combines with J gene TRBJ1-1; 7 bases fit TRBD1. The germline gives CDR1 SGDLS, CDR2 YYNGEE. There are 16 residues in the CDR3. Trimming removed 5 bases from V and 4 bases from J; junction bases left unmatched: 14.

CDR3 sequence (DNA): TGTGCCAGCAGTCGTATGAACACTGAAGCTTTCTTT. Amino acids: CASSRMNTEAFF. This chain links TRBV12-3 or TRBV12-4 with TRBJ1-1, with unresolved D. The V gene lost 5 bases and the J gene lost 0 bases, with 4 bases spanning the gap. This CDR3 region has 12 residues.

J is TRBJ2-7 and V is TRBV6-6; tentatively, D is TRBD2 (6 bases). V was clipped by 2 bases and J by 1 base, with 15 bases between them. CDR1 and CDR2 from the germline V gene are MNHNY and SVGAGI (reference sequence). The CDR3 is made up of 16 amino acids. The CDR3 coding sequence is TGTGCCAGCAGTTACAACCCGGCGGGGCTTTCCTACGAGCAGTACTTC. Its protein product is CASSYNPAGLSYEQYF.

V gene TRBV10-3 combines with J gene TRBJ1-1, with 7 bases matching TRBD1. The CDR3 loop spans 12 amino acids. With 4 bases clipped from V and 11 bases from J, the junction kept 7 bases outside the gene matches. CDR1 is ENHRY, CDR2 SYGVKD, per germline. The CDR3 bases are TGTGCCATCAGTGGACAGGGCGGTGACGCTTTCTTT. It specifies CAISGQGGDAFF.

The chain has TRBV5-1 and TRBJ2-7, with 7 bases matching TRBD2. Germline-derived CDR1 and CDR2 are SGHRS and YFSETQ. Unmatched junction bases numbered 16, after V lost 3 bases and J lost 7 bases. This CDR3 contains 16 residues. In nucleotides, the CDR3 is TGCGCCAGCAGCTCCGCCTGGGAGCGGAGGGGAGGGGAGCAGTACTTC. Translating gives CASSSAWERRGGEQYF.

J is TRBJ2-1 and V is TRBV6-5; the match to TRBD2 covers 12 bases. The CDR3 extends over 15 amino acids. J gave up 8 bases and V 8 bases, and 10 bases lay outside the gene matches. Germline CDR1 is MNHEY and CDR2 is SVGAGI. Here the CDR3 DNA reads TGTGCCAGCCCTAAGACTAGCGGGAGCCACGATGAGCAGTTCTTC. It codes for CASPKTSGSHDEQFF.

Comments on this clone: Compared with germline, one end of the junction differs, possibly owing to a read error. The J gene is TRBJ1-2, the V gene TRBV12-3 or TRBV12-4; D is ambiguous. The CDR3 has 13 residues. The CDR3 spells CASSSKSLGGCTF. The CDR3 region has the DNA TGTGCCAGCAGCTCTAAGTCGCTTGGCGGCTGCACCTTC.

The rearrangement links TRBV28 to TRBJ1-2; D unresolved. This CDR3 is built from 13 residues. The ends were cut back, 6 bases at V and 5 bases at J, with 13 bases in the middle. Germline V gene sequence: CDR1 MDHEN, CDR2 SYDVKM. The CDR3 DNA reads as TGTGCCAGCAGGCCCCAACCGGGGTATGGCTACACCTTC. Amino acids: CASRPQPGYGYTF.

The CDR3 protein is CATSALWGDGYTF. The CDR3 nucleotides read TGTGCCACCAGCGCCCTGTGGGGGGATGGCTACACCTTC. The chain couples TRBV15 to TRBJ1-2, with TRBD1 as a possible D gene (5 bases). V lost 5 bases to trimming and J lost 6 bases, with 13 bases between them. Germline V gene data show CDR1 as LNHNV and CDR2 as YYDKDF (reference sequence). The CDR3 sequence is 13 residues long.

This chain joins TRBV11-3 and TRBJ1-2, with TRBD1 matching 7 bases. The CDR3 totals 13 residues. CDR1 is SGHNT, CDR2 YENEEA, per germline. V dropped 6 bases and J dropped 7; count of bases not matched to a gene: 8. The CDR3 here is CASRVGAGGGYTF. Here the CDR3 DNA reads TGTGCCAGCAGAGTGGGGGCAGGGGGTGGCTACACCTTC.

The chain is built from TRBV6-1 and TRBJ2-7, with 8 nucleotides matching TRBD1. The CDR3 consists of 14 residues. The V gene end was trimmed by 6 bases and the J gene end by 9 bases; junction bases not matched to a gene: 13. Germline V gene sequence: CDR1 MNHNS, CDR2 SASEGT. CDR3 coding DNA: TGTGCCAGCAGGGGGACCGGGACAGGTGTGTCGCAGTACTTC. Protein: CASRGTGTGVSQYF.

This chain uses TRBV7-9 with TRBJ1-1; D is perhaps TRBD1 (5 bases). This CDR3 has 15 amino acids. Germline V CDR1 and CDR2: SEHNR, FQNEAQ (reference sequence). Between the trimmed V and J ends, which lost 5 bases and 6 bases, there was a span of 19 bases. The CDR3 nucleotides are TGTGCCAGCAGCGCGCCTTCCGGGTCGGGGGCTGAAGCTTTCTTT. Protein sequence: CASSAPSGSGAEAFF.

The J gene is TRBJ2-6, the V gene TRBV9; D is possibly TRBD1 (6 bases). Germline CDR1 and CDR2: SGDLS and YYNGEE. Trimming cost V 5 bases and J 2 bases, with 11 bases left between them. The CDR3 contains 15 residues. In nucleotides, the CDR3 is TGTGCCAGCAGGGGAGAGGGGGCTGGGGCCAACGTCCTGACTTTC. Translated: CASRGEGAGANVLTF.

The chain couples TRBV6-1 to TRBJ1-6; D remains ambiguous. This CDR3 is built from 13 residues. The V end lost 5 bases, the J end lost 10 bases, and 12 bases lay between the germline ends. The germline gives CDR1 MNHNS, CDR2 SASEGT. Here the CDR3 reads CASSSLGSSPLHF. The CDR3 DNA reads as TGTGCCAGCAGTTCTCTAGGATCCTCACCCCTCCACTTT.

The rearrangement joins TRBV5-1 to TRBJ1-4; a weak D match, TRBD1 (5 bases). With 4 bases removed from V and 8 bases from J, the gap between germline ends came to 15 bases. Looked up from germline, CDR1 is SGHRS and CDR2 is YFSETQ. The CDR3 extends over 14 amino acids. The chain's CDR3 is CASSQTVVGEKLFF. The CDR3 DNA is TGCGCCAGCAGCCAGACAGTGGTTGGGGAAAAACTGTTTTTT.

J is TRBJ2-2 and V is TRBV19, with D possibly being TRBD1 (6 bases). Per the germline V gene, CDR1 is LNHDA and CDR2 is SQIVND (reference sequence). V was shortened by 3 bases and J by 0 bases, with 8 bases between the two germline ends. The CDR3 consists of 15 residues. This CDR3 is CASSIQGTNTGELFF. CDR3 in DNA: TGTGCCAGTAGTATCCAGGGGACGAACACCGGGGAGCTGTTTTTT.

This rearrangement joins TRBV7-9 to TRBJ1-2; D gene uncertain. The V end was cut by 8 bases, the J end by 0 bases, with 13 bases between. The germline CDR1 and CDR2 sequences are SEHNR and FQNEAQ (reference sequence). The CDR3 loop spans 14 amino acids. The CDR3 bases are TGTGCCAGCTTAGCCTCAAGTTCTAACTATGGCTACACCTTC. Translating gives CASLASSSNYGYTF.

The rearrangement links TRBV2 to TRBJ1-4, with 7 bases fitting TRBD1. With 11 bases clipped from V and 15 bases from J, the junction kept 21 bases outside the gene matches. Per the germline V gene, CDR1 is SNHLY and CDR2 is FYNNEI. The CDR3 sequence is 14 residues long. CDR3 in DNA: TGTGCCGGATGGGACAGTCACTGGGAAAATAGGGTGTTTTTT. Translating it yields CAGWDSHWENRVFF.

This rearrangement joins TRBV30 to TRBJ1-4, with D possibly matching TRBD1 (6 bases). CDR3 length equals 15 residues. Trimming shortened V by 1 base and J by 4 bases, and 13 bases separated the two germline ends. Per the germline V gene, CDR1 is GTSNPN and CDR2 is SVGIG (reference sequence). The CDR3 reads CAWSAGQSLNEKLFF. The CDR3 nucleotides are TGTGCCTGGAGTGCCGGACAGTCTCTTAATGAAAAACTGTTTTTT.

The V and J genes are TRBV9 and TRBJ2-1, with 7 bases identical to TRBD2. Germline CDR1 and CDR2: SGDLS and YYNGEE. The CDR3 runs 17 residues. With 4 bases clipped from V and 12 bases from J, the junction kept 22 bases outside the gene matches. The CDR3: CASSPLPDLAGKSGQFF. Written as DNA, the CDR3 is TGTGCCAGCAGCCCACTCCCTGACTTAGCGGGCAAGAGTGGGCAGTTCTTC.

The rearrangement joins TRBV30 to TRBJ2-7, with a possible D match to TRBD1 (5 bases). There are 12 residues in the CDR3. The germline V gene encodes CDR1 GTSNPN and CDR2 SVGIG (reference sequence). V was clipped by 3 bases and J by 3 bases, with 9 bases between them. CDR3 protein: CAWRYQGYEQYF. In DNA, the CDR3 is TGTGCCTGGAGATATCAGGGCTACGAGCAGTACTTC. The whole variable domain, filled in from reference TRBV30 and TRBJ2-7, reads SQTIHQWPATLVQPVGSPLSLECTVEGTSNPNLYWYRQAAGRGLQLLFYSVGIGQISSEVPQNLSASRPQDRQFILSSKKLLLSDSGFYLCAWRYQGYEQYFGPGTRLTVT.

A remark on this clone: This same CDR3 is encoded by further DNA sequences in the sample. V and J are TRBV5-1 and TRBJ2-7; the match to TRBD1 covers 9 bases. The CDR3 is 15 amino acids. Germline V gene sequence: CDR1 SGHRS, CDR2 YFSETQ. The V gene end was trimmed by 4 bases and the J gene end by 1 base; junction bases not matched to a gene: 6. CDR3 residues: CASSPGGTGSYEQYF. In nucleotides, the CDR3 is TGCGCCAGCAGCCCGGGTGGGACAGGGTCCTACGAGCAGTACTTC.